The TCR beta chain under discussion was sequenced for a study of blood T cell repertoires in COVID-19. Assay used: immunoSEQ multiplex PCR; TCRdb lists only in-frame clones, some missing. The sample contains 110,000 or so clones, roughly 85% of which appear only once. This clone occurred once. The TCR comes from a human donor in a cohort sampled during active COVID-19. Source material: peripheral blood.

The CDR3 sequence is CALSGSNQPQHF. CDR3 DNA: TGTGCCCTTAGTGGGAGTAATCAGCCCCAGCATTTT. This chain connects TRBV30 to TRBJ1-5; D call uncertain. CDR3 length: 12 residues. V was clipped by 8 bases and J by 4 bases, with 12 bases between them. From germline, CDR1 is GTSNPN and CDR2 SVGIG (reference sequence).